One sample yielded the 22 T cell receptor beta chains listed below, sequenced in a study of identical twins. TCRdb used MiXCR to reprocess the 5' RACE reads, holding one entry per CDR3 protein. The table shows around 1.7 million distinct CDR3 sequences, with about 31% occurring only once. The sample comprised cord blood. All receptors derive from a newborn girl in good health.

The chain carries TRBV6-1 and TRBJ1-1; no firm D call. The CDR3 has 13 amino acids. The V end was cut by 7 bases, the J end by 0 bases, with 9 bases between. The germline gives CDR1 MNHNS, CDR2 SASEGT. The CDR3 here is CASTRSLNTEAFF. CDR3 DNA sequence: TGTGCCAGCACGCGGTCTTTGAACACTGAAGCTTTCTTT.

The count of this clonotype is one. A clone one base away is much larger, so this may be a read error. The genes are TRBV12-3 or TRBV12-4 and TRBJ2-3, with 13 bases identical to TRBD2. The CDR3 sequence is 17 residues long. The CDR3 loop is CACSLAGLAGGTDTQYF. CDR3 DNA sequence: TGTGCCTGCAGTTTAGCAGGACTAGCGGGAGGCACAGATACGCAGTATTTT.

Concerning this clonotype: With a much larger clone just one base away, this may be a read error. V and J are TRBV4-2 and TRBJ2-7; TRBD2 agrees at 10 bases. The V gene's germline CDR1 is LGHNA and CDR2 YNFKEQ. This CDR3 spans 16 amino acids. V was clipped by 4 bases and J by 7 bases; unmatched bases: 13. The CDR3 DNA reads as TGTGCCAGCAGCCCAACAGGACTAGCGGCTTACAATGAGCAGTACTTC. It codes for CASSPTGLAAYNEQYF.

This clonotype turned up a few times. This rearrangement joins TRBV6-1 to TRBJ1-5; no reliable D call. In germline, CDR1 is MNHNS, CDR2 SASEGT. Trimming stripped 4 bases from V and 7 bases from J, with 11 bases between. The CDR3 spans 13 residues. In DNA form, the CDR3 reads TGTGCCAGCAGTGGGGATAAGGTGCAGCCCCAGCATTTT. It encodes CASSGDKVQPQHF.

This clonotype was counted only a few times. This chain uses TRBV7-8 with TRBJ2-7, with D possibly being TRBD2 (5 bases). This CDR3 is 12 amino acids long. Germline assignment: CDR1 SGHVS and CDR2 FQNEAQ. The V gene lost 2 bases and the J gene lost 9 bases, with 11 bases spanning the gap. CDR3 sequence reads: CASSLKLEAQYF. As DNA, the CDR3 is TGTGCCAGCAGCTTAAAACTAGAGGCGCAGTACTTC.

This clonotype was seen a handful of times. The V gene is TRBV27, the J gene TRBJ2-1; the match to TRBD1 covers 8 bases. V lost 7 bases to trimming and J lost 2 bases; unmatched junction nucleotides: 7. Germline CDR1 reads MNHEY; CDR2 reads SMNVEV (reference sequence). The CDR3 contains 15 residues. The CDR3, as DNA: TGTGCCAGCACCGGAGCAGGGGGCCCCTACAATGAGCAGTTCTTC. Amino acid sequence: CASTGAGGPYNEQFF.

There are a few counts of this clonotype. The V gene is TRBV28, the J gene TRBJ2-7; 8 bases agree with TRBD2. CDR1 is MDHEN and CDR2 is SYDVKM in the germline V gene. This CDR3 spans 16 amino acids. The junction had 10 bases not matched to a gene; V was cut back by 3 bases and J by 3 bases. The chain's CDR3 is CASSLAAGGHSYEQYF. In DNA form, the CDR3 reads TGTGCCAGCAGTTTGGCCGCGGGGGGCCATAGCTACGAGCAGTACTTC.

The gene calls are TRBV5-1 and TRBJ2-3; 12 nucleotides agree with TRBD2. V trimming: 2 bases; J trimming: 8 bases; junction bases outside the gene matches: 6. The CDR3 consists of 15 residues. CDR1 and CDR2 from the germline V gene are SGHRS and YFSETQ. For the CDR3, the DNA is TGCGCCAGCAGCTTAAGACTAGCGGGGGTTAGTACGCAGTATTTT. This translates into CASSLRLAGVSTQYF. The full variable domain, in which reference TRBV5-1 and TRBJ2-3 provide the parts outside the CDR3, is KAGVTQTPRYLIKTRGQQVTLSCSPISGHRSVSWYQQTPGQGLQFLFEYFSETQRNKGNFPGRFSGRQFSNSRSEMNVSTLELGDSALYLCASSLRLAGVSTQYFGPGTRLTVL.

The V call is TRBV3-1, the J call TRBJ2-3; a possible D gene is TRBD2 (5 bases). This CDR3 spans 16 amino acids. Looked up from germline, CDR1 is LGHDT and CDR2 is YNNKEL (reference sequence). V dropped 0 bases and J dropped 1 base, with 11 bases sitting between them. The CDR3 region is CASSQDRGARTDTQYF. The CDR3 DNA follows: TGTGCCAGCAGCCAAGATCGGGGAGCCCGCACAGATACGCAGTATTTT.

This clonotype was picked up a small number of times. Here the CDR3 reads CASSQWTVNSPLHF. The DNA of the CDR3 is TGTGCCAGCAGCCAATGGACAGTTAATTCACCCCTCCACTTT. The genes are TRBV14 and TRBJ1-6; tentatively, D is TRBD1 (6 bases). The CDR3 contains 14 residues. CDR1 and CDR2 from the germline V gene are SGHDN and FVKESK. Deletions cut 2 bases from V and 6 bases from J, with 8 bases between.

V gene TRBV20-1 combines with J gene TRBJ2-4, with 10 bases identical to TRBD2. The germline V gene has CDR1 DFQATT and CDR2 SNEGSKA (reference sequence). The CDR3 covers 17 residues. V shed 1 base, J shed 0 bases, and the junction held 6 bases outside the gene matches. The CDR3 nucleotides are TGCAGTGCTAGAGCCCCCAGCGGGAGGGTAGCCAAAAACATTCAGTACTTC. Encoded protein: CSARAPSGRVAKNIQYF.

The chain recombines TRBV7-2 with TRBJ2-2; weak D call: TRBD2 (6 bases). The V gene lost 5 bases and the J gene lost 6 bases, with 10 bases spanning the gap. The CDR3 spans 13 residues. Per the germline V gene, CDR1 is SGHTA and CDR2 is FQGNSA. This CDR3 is CASSPRLAGELFF. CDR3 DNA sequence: TGTGCCAGCAGCCCAAGACTAGCCGGGGAGCTGTTTTTT.

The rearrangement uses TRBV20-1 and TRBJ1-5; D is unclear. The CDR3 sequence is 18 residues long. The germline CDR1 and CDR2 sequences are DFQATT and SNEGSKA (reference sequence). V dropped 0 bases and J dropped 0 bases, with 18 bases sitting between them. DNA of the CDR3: TGCAGTGCTAGAGATTCCGGACTCCCTCTTTATAGCAATCAGCCCCAGCATTTT. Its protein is CSARDSGLPLYSNQPQHF.

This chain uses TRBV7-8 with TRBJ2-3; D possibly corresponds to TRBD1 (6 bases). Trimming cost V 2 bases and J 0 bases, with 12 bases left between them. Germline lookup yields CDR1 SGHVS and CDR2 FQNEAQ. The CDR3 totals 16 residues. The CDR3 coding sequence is TGTGCCAGCAGCTTACGGTGGGGGCCTAGCACAGATACGCAGTATTTT. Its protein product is CASSLRWGPSTDTQYF.

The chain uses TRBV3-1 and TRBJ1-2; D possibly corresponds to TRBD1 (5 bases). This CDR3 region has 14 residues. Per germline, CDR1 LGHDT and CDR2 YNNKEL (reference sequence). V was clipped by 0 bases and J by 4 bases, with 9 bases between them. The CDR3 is CASSQDRESYGYTF. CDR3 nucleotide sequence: TGTGCCAGCAGCCAAGACAGGGAGAGCTATGGCTACACCTTC.

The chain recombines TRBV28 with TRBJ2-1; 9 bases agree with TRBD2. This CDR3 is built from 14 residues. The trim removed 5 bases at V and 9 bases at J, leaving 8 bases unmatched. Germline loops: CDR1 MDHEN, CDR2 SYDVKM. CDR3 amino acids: CASSPLSGRSEQFF. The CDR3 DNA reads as TGTGCCAGCAGTCCCCTAAGCGGGAGGTCTGAGCAGTTCTTC.

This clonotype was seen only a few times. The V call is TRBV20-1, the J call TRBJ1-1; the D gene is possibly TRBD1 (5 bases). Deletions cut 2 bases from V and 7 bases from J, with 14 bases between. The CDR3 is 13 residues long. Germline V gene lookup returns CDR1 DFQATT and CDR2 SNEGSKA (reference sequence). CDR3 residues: CSARRSGIGEAFF. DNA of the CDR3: TGCAGTGCTAGAAGGTCAGGGATAGGTGAAGCTTTCTTT.

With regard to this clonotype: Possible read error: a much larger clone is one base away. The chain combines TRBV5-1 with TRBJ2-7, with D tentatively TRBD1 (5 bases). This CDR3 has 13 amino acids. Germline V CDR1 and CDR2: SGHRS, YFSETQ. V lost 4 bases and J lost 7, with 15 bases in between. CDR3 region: CASSQGLGNEQYF. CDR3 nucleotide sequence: TGCGCCAGCAGCCAGGGTTTGGGTAATGAGCAGTACTTC.

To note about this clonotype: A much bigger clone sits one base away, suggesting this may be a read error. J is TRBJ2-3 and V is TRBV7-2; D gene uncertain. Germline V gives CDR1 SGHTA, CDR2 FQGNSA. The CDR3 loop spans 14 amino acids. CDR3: CASSFNTTTDMQYF. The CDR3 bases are TGTGCCAGCAGCTTTAACACCACCACAGATATGCAGTATTTT.

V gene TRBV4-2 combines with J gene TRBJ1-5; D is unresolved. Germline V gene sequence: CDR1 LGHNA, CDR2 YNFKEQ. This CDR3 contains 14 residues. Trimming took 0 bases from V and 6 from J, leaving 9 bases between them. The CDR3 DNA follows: TGTGCCAGCAGCCAAGATTTGACGGTTCAGCCCCAGCATTTT. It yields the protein CASSQDLTVQPQHF.

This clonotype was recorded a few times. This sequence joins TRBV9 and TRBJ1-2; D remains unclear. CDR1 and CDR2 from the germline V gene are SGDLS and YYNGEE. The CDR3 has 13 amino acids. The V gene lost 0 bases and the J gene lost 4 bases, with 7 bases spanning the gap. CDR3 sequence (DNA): TGTGCCAGCAGCGTAGCTACGGCCTATGGCTACACCTTC. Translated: CASSVATAYGYTF.

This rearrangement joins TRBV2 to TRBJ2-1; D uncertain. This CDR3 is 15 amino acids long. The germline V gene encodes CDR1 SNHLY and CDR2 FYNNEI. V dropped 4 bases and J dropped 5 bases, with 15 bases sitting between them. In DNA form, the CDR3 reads TGTGCCAGCAGTGGTCCAATCGGGCTCGACAATGAGCAGTTCTTC. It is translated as CASSGPIGLDNEQFF.